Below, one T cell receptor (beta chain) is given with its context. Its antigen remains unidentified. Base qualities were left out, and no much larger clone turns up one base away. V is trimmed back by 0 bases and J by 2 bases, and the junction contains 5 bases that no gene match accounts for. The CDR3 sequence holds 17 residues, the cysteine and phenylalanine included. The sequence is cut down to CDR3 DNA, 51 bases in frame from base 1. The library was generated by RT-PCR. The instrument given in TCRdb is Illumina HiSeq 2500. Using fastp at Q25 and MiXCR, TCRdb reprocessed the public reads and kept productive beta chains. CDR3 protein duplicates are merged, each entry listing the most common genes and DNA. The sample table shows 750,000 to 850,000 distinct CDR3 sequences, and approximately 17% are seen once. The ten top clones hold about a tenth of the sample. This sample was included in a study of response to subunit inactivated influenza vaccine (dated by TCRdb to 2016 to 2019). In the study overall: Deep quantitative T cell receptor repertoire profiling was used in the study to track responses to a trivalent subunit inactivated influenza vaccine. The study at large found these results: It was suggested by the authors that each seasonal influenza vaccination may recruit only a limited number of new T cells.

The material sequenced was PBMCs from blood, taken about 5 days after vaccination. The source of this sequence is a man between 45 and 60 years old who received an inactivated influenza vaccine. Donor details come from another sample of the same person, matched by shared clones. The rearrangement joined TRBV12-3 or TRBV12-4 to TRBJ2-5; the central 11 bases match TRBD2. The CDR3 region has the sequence CASSLARLAGYQETQYF. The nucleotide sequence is TGTGCCAGCAGTTTAGCAAGACTAGCGGGATATCAAGAGACCCAGTACTTC.